The sequence of this T cell receptor (beta chain) was determined in a study of blood T cell repertoires in COVID-19. Study background: Sample material is recorded as cDNA or gDNA derived from T cells, B-cell-depleted T cells, or PBMCs.

Germline-derived CDR1 and CDR2 are MDHEN and SYDVKM. This CDR3 comprises 14 residues. V lost 5 bases and J lost 4; bases outside the gene matches: 7. Under the authors' procedure: Reference gene primer amplification yielded estimated nucleated cell counts. Only in-frame clones appear in the TCRdb table, and some are missing; sequencing was by immunoSEQ multiplex PCR. V, J and clone size are those of that table, while D and trimming were read from the DNA. The data show about 49,000 clones, with 85% to 95% seen just once and 0.9% to 1.1% held by the top ten. Sequences were obtained from peripheral blood. This TCR came from a man between 60 and 75 years old with COVID-19, enrolled during active disease. The V call is TRBV28, the J call TRBJ1-1; 7 bases align to TRBD1. The CDR3 nucleotides read TGTGCCAGCAGTCCAGGGGGGCCCTCCACTGAAGCTTTCTTT. Translation: CASSPGGPSTEAFF. The full variable domain, its missing parts supplied by reference TRBV28 and TRBJ1-1, is DVKVTQSSRYLVKRTGEKVFLECVQDMDHENMFWYRQDPGLGLRLIYFSYDVKMKEKGDIPEGYSVSREKKERFSLILESASTNQTSMYLCASSPGGPSTEAFFGQGTRLTVV.